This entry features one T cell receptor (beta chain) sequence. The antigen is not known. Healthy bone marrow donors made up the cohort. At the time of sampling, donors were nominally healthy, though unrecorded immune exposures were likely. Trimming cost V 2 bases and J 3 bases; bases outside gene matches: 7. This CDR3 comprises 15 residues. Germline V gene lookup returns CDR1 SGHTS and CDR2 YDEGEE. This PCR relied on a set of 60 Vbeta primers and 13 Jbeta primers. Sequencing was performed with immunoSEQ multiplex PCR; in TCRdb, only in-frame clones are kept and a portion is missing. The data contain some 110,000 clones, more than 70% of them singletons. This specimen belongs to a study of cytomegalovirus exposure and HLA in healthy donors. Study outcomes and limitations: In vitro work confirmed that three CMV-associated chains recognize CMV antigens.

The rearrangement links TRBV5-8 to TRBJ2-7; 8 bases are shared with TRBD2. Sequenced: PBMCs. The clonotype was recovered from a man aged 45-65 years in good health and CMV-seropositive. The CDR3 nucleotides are TGTGCCAGCAGCTTAGGAGCGGGACTAGTCTACGAGCAGTACTTC. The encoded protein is CASSLGAGLVYEQYF. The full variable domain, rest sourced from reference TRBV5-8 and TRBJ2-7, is EAGVTQSPTHLIKTRGQQATLRCSPISGHTSVYWYQQALGLGLQFLLWYDEGEERNRGNFPPRFSGRQFPNYSSELNVNALELEDSALYLCASSLGAGLVYEQYFGPGTRLTVT.